The next 13 T cell receptor beta chains were all read from a single sample in a study of cytomegalovirus exposure and HLA in healthy donors. Libraries were prepared by immunoSEQ multiplex PCR; TCRdb keeps only in-frame clonotypes and omits some of them. Among more than 95,000 clones listed, approximately 90% were seen once. The sequencing sample was made of PBMCs. All receptors come from a man aged 18-30 years in good health and CMV-seropositive.

The V gene is TRBV7-9, the J gene TRBJ2-1, with TRBD1 identical over 7 bases. The germline V gene has CDR1 SEHNR and CDR2 FQNEAQ (reference sequence). V dropped 5 bases and J dropped 4; count of bases not matched to a gene: 11. This CDR3 is 16 amino acids long. The CDR3 is CASSPPEGAGYNEQFF. The CDR3 DNA sequence: TGTGCCAGCAGCCCGCCAGAGGGGGCAGGGTACAATGAGCAGTTCTTC.

V gene TRBV14 combines with J gene TRBJ1-2; the D gene is possibly TRBD1 (6 bases). The V end was cut by 4 bases, the J end by 8 bases, with 23 bases between. The germline CDR1 and CDR2 sequences are SGHDN and FVKESK. There are 16 residues in the CDR3. CDR3 in DNA: TGTGCCAGCAGCCCGAGCAGAACAGGGCGGGTTCGGGGCTACACCTTC. Amino acids: CASSPSRTGRVRGYTF.

This sequence joins TRBV27 and TRBJ2-1; 11 bases map to TRBD2. The germline CDR1 and CDR2 sequences are MNHEY and SMNVEV (reference sequence). The CDR3 is made up of 15 amino acids. Trimming at V came to 5 bases and at J to 3 bases, leaving 3 bases not matched to a gene. CDR3 nucleotides: TGTGCCAGCAGTCCGGGACTAGCGGACTACAATGAGCAGTTCTTC. This gives the protein CASSPGLADYNEQFF.

The CDR3 nucleotides are TGTGCCAGCTCCTCAAGGCAGGGAACGGGGGCTGAAGCTTTCTTT. It codes for CASSSRQGTGAEAFF. The chain combines TRBV18 with TRBJ1-1; perhaps TRBD1 as D (5 bases). CDR1 is KGHSH, CDR2 LQKENI, per germline. V shed 6 bases and J shed 6 bases, with 20 bases lying between them. This CDR3 has 15 residues.

This chain joins TRBV15 and TRBJ2-1, with D perhaps TRBD1 (6 bases). CDR1 is LNHNV, CDR2 YYDKDF, per germline (reference sequence). V was cut by 0 bases and J by 3 bases, with 12 bases left in between. The CDR3 runs to 16 residues. The CDR3 DNA follows: TGTGCCACCAGCAGAGAGACCAGGGGTTTCTACAATGAGCAGTTCTTC. This encodes CATSRETRGFYNEQFF.

In DNA form, the CDR3 reads TGTGCCACCCAGGGTCAGGGGTCGAATGAAAAACTGTTTTTT. Translation: CATQGQGSNEKLFF. This rearrangement joins TRBV28 to TRBJ1-4; possible D gene TRBD1, 6 bases. This CDR3 spans 14 amino acids. Looked up from germline, CDR1 is MDHEN and CDR2 is SYDVKM. The germline V and J ends were trimmed by 10 bases and 5 bases, with 17 bases remaining between them.

V is TRBV6-5 and J is TRBJ2-7; D not certain. V shed 5 bases and J shed 7 bases, with 18 bases lying between them. Germline lookup yields CDR1 MNHEY and CDR2 SVGAGI. CDR3 length equals 14 residues. In DNA, the CDR3 is TGTGCCAGCAGTCCCGGGTTCTCCTCTAGGGAGCAGTACTTC. Residues: CASSPGFSSREQYF.

The chain uses TRBV27 and TRBJ2-7; 7 nucleotides line up with TRBD1. The germline CDR1 and CDR2 sequences are MNHEY and SMNVEV (reference sequence). The trim removed 4 bases at V and 3 bases at J, leaving 15 bases unmatched. This CDR3 is 17 amino acids long. CDR3 coding DNA: TGTGCCAGCAGTTCCCAACGACAGGGCCCTATCTTCTACGAGCAGTACTTC. Translated, it gives CASSSQRQGPIFYEQYF.

The chain is built from TRBV7-9 and TRBJ1-1; no definite D call. V lost 4 bases and J lost 1, with 7 bases in between. The CDR3 spans 13 residues. CDR1 SEHNR and CDR2 FQNEAQ come from the germline V gene (reference sequence). The CDR3 reads CASSSPRNTEAFF. Here the CDR3 DNA reads TGTGCCAGCAGCTCCCCGAGGAACACTGAAGCTTTCTTT.

In its sample, this clone was seen once. V usage is TRBV5-6 and J usage is TRBJ1-1; tentative D call: TRBD1 (6 bases). From germline, CDR1 is SGHDT and CDR2 YYEEEE. The V gene lost 3 bases and the J gene lost 3 bases, with 9 bases spanning the gap. This CDR3 has 13 residues. CDR3 amino acids: CASSWAGDTEAFF. The CDR3 DNA sequence: TGTGCCAGCAGCTGGGCAGGGGACACTGAAGCTTTCTTT.

J is TRBJ1-5 and V is TRBV10-2, with 8 bases aligning to TRBD1. Germline CDR1 reads WSHSY; CDR2 reads SAAADI. The CDR3 has 15 residues. J gave up 3 bases and V 5 bases, and 6 bases lay outside the gene matches. In DNA form, the CDR3 reads TGCGCCAGCAGTCTACAGGGGGATAACAATCAGCCCCAGCATTTT. Translation: CASSLQGDNNQPQHF.

This clone was counted once. The chain links TRBV2 to TRBJ1-1, with no clear D. Trimming shortened V by 4 bases and J by 5 bases, and 17 bases separated the two germline ends. Per germline, CDR1 SNHLY and CDR2 FYNNEI. CDR3 length: 15 amino acids. The CDR3: CASSVGRGGGTEAFF. The CDR3 DNA sequence: TGTGCCAGCAGTGTGGGCCGGGGAGGAGGAACTGAAGCTTTCTTT.

CDR3 residues: CASSDRDRDTQYF. In DNA form, the CDR3 reads TGTGCCAGCAGCGACAGGGATAGGGATACGCAGTATTTT. The rearrangement uses TRBV6-1 and TRBJ2-3; 7 bases line up with TRBD1. The CDR3 spans 13 residues. J was trimmed by 6 bases and V by 6 bases; bases with no gene match: 6. Per the germline V gene, CDR1 is MNHNS and CDR2 is SASEGT.